This T cell receptor (beta chain) comes out of a study of blood T cell repertoires in COVID-19. Study-level information: There were acute and convalescent COVID-19 samples, and they came from the United States, Italy and Spain. From T cells, B-cell-depleted T cells, or PBMCs came the material, which was cDNA or gDNA.

CDR3 length: 15 amino acids. Germline assignment: CDR1 SGHRS and CDR2 YFSETQ. V gave up 2 bases and J gave up 2 bases; unmatched junction bases: 4. As originally analysed: Estimation of nucleated cell counts relied on the amplification of reference gene primers. The table came from immunoSEQ multiplex PCR; TCRdb's copy has only in-frame clones and leaves some out. V, J and clone size are those of that table, while D and trimming were read from the DNA. The repertoire includes about 140,000 clones, approximately 89% of them detected once, and about 10% sits in the top ten. The source of this sequence is a man between 60 and 70 years old with active or convalescent COVID-19. The sequencing input was peripheral blood. This chain links TRBV5-1 with TRBJ1-2; 9 bases map to TRBD1. The CDR3 DNA is TGCGCCAGCAGCTTCGGGGACAGGGAGAACTATGGCTACACCTTC. Translating it yields CASSFGDRENYGYTF.